By its share, the clone carrying this T cell receptor beta chain is medium-sized. Its antigen is currently unknown. Per the germline V gene, CDR1 is MGHDK and CDR2 is SYGVNS. The CDR3 is 11 amino acids. The V end was cut by 6 bases, the J end by 0 bases, with 2 bases between. This sample was included in a study of glioma-infiltrating T cells. TCR alpha and beta CDR3 regions were amplified from RNA using iRepertoire nested multiplex PCR. Input was roughly 100-450 ng of tissue mRNA or PBMC total RNA. In TCRdb, the multiplex PCR reads were re-called with MiXCR into one record per CDR3 protein. The sample has fewer than 90,000 distinct CDR3 sequences; 20% to 25% are singletons. The study's findings and limits: CDR3 overlap between tissue and blood was very small.

Sequencing used glioma tissue, nonneoplastic brain tissue, or PBMCs (not recorded which). This chain links TRBV25-1 with TRBJ1-1; D remains ambiguous. The sequence was collected from a human donor with low-grade glioma or glioblastoma, undergoing nonglioma brain surgery, or in good health (not recorded which). The CDR3 sequence is CASRVNTEAFF. DNA of the CDR3: TGTGCCAGCAGGGTGAACACTGAAGCTTTCTTT.